The 23 T cell receptor beta chains below all came from one sample that was sequenced in a study of tumor-infiltrating lymphocytes in localized non-small cell lung cancer. Sequencing used immunoSEQ multiplex PCR; TCRdb keeps in-frame clones, though not all of them. The sample lists over 6,500 clones; over 60% were seen once. Sequencing used uninvolved lung tissue not adjacent to the tumor. The origin of the receptors is a human donor with non-small cell lung cancer.

The chain uses TRBV2 and TRBJ1-5, with 7 bases matching TRBD1. This CDR3 region has 15 residues. Germline CDR1 is SNHLY and CDR2 is FYNNEI. V shed 6 bases, J shed 5 bases, and the junction held 10 bases outside the gene matches. The CDR3 sequence: CASRKQGFGDQPQHF. In DNA form, the CDR3 reads TGTGCCAGCAGAAAACAGGGGTTCGGGGATCAGCCCCAGCATTTT.

The rearrangement uses TRBV27 and TRBJ2-7; TRBD2 aligns across 12 bases. Germline V gene lookup returns CDR1 MNHEY and CDR2 SMNVEV (reference sequence). The CDR3 contains 16 residues. V lost 4 bases to trimming and J lost 0 bases; unmatched junction nucleotides: 4. This CDR3 reads CASSSRTSGNSYEQYF. Written as DNA, the CDR3 is TGTGCCAGCAGTTCCAGGACTAGCGGGAACTCCTACGAGCAGTACTTC.

In the case of this clone: A much larger clone differs from this one at a single base, so this may be a read error. Other DNA sequences in this sample translate to the same CDR3. The rearrangement uses TRBV2 and TRBJ2-1, with unresolved D. The V and J ends lost 4 bases and 1 base respectively, with 2 bases between them. Looked up from germline, CDR1 is SNHLY and CDR2 is FYNNEI. CDR3 size: 12 residues. CDR3 coding DNA: TGTGCCAGCAGTGGTTCCTACAATGAGCAGTTCTTC. Translating gives CASSGSYNEQFF.

This clone has only a few counts. J is TRBJ2-3 and V is TRBV4-2; 10 bases map to TRBD2. The length of the CDR3 is 16 residues. In germline, CDR1 is LGHNA, CDR2 YNFKEQ. J was trimmed by 6 bases and V by 0 bases; bases with no gene match: 6. Here the CDR3 DNA reads TGTGCCAGCAGCCAAGATGGCACTAGCGGGACGGATACGCAGTATTTT. Amino acid sequence: CASSQDGTSGTDTQYF.

This rearrangement joins TRBV5-6 to TRBJ2-3, with 7 nucleotides matching TRBD2. Looked up from germline, CDR1 is SGHDT and CDR2 is YYEEEE. V trimming: 3 bases; J trimming: 6 bases; junction bases outside the gene matches: 10. The CDR3 runs 15 residues. The CDR3 coding sequence is TGTGCCAGCAGCTACGGACTAGTTCTGTACGATACGCAGTATTTT. It codes for CASSYGLVLYDTQYF.

The rearrangement uses TRBV6-5 and TRBJ2-2; no reliable D call. Germline-derived CDR1 and CDR2 are MNHEY and SVGAGI. This CDR3 comprises 13 residues. The V and J ends lost 7 bases and 6 bases respectively, with 12 bases between them. CDR3 nucleotide sequence: TGTGCCAGCAAGGCGTTCGGTCCCGGGGAGCTGTTTTTT. Encoded protein: CASKAFGPGELFF.

The chain combines TRBV27 with TRBJ2-7; D may be TRBD2 (7 bases). Trimming removed 6 bases at V and 2 bases at J, with 11 bases between. The CDR3 has 13 residues. Per germline, CDR1 MNHEY and CDR2 SMNVEV (reference sequence). In DNA form, the CDR3 reads TGTGCCAGCAGATCGGGGGGCACCTACGAGCAGTACTTC. Amino acid sequence: CASRSGGTYEQYF.

In this sample, this clone turned up once. V and J are TRBV6-5 and TRBJ2-1; perhaps D is TRBD1 or TRBD2 (5 bases each). The CDR3 is 16 residues long. The germline V gene has CDR1 MNHEY and CDR2 SVGAGI. Trimming pared 2 bases from V and 6 bases from J, leaving 17 bases between. DNA of the CDR3: TGTGCCAGCAGTTACCTCACTAGGGTGAGGGGCAATGAGCAGTTCTTC. Translated: CASSYLTRVRGNEQFF.

The genes are TRBV5-1 and TRBJ2-6; tentative D call: TRBD1 (6 bases). Deletions cut 0 bases from V and 2 bases from J, with 18 bases between. The CDR3 consists of 19 residues. Germline loops: CDR1 SGHRS, CDR2 YFSETQ. Here the CDR3 reads CASSLAVNRALAGANVLTF. CDR3 bases: TGCGCCAGCAGCTTGGCCGTTAACAGGGCGCTGGCTGGGGCCAACGTCCTGACTTTC.

The rearrangement uses TRBV7-8 and TRBJ2-3; 10 bases fit TRBD1. There are 16 residues in the CDR3. The trim removed 5 bases at V and 6 bases at J, leaving 11 bases unmatched. CDR1 and CDR2 (germline): SGHVS, FQNEAQ. CDR3 region: CASSPRTGGGSDTQYF. In DNA, the CDR3 is TGTGCCAGCAGCCCTCGGACAGGGGGAGGTTCTGATACGCAGTATTTT.

The CDR3 protein is CASTEGGAGVTQYF. The CDR3 nucleotides are TGTGCCAGCACCGAAGGGGGGGCGGGAGTGACCCAGTACTTC. The rearrangement uses TRBV28 and TRBJ2-5; D might be TRBD2 (7 bases). Trimming removed 7 bases at V and 7 bases at J, with 19 bases between. This CDR3 is built from 14 residues. Per the germline V gene, CDR1 is MDHEN and CDR2 is SYDVKM.

This chain connects TRBV19 to TRBJ1-1, with 7 bases lining up with TRBD1. Germline trimming cut 3 bases from V and 5 bases from J; bases unmatched to any gene: 6. The germline V gene has CDR1 LNHDA and CDR2 SQIVND (reference sequence). CDR3 length equals 14 residues. Here the CDR3 DNA reads TGTGCCAGTAGTATCCAGACAGGGCGGACTGAAGCTTTCTTT. This codes for CASSIQTGRTEAFF.

The gene calls are TRBV19 and TRBJ1-5; a possible D gene is TRBD1 (6 bases). Germline V gene sequence: CDR1 LNHDA, CDR2 SQIVND (reference sequence). Trimming stripped 3 bases from V and 4 bases from J, with 13 bases between. The CDR3 runs 15 residues. The CDR3 spells CASSMPGGLNQPQHF. The CDR3 region has the DNA TGTGCCAGTAGTATGCCCGGGGGGCTGAATCAGCCCCAGCATTTT. Supplemented by reference TRBV19 and TRBJ1-5, the full variable domain reads DGGITQSPKYLFRKEGQNVTLSCEQNLNHDAMYWYRQDPGQGLRLIYYSQIVNDFQKGDIAEGYSVSREKKESFPLTVTSAQKNPTAFYLCASSMPGGLNQPQHFGDGTRLSIL.

The chain uses TRBV18 and TRBJ1-1; D possibly corresponds to TRBD1 (6 bases). V shed 6 bases and J shed 4 bases, with 21 bases lying between them. The CDR3 runs 16 residues. Germline loops: CDR1 KGHSH, CDR2 LQKENI. CDR3 coding DNA: TGTGCCAGCTCTCACACTTGGCCGGGGGGGCCCACTGAAGCTTTCTTT. Protein: CASSHTWPGGPTEAFF. The variable domain in full, with the rest retrieved from reference TRBV18 and TRBJ1-1, is NAGVMQNPRHLVRRRGQEARLRCSPMKGHSHVYWYRQLPEEGLKFMVYLQKENIIDESGMPKERFSAEFPKEGPSILRIQQVVRGDSAAYFCASSHTWPGGPTEAFFGQGTRLTVV.

This clone has more than one count but fewer than ten. The chain recombines TRBV19 with TRBJ1-2, with D hard to call. CDR1 is LNHDA and CDR2 is SQIVND in the germline V gene (reference sequence). V lost 3 bases to trimming and J lost 1 base, with 15 bases between them. The length of the CDR3 is 16 residues. The DNA of the CDR3 is TGTGCCAGTAGTATCCGTGCGACGGTCAATAACTATGGCTACACCTTC. Its protein product is CASSIRATVNNYGYTF.

V gene TRBV11-2 combines with J gene TRBJ1-3, with TRBD1 as a possible D gene (6 bases). Germline V gene sequence: CDR1 SGHAT, CDR2 FQNNGV. Trimming left V 5 bases short and J 4 bases short, with 12 bases between. The CDR3 length is 14 residues. The CDR3 nucleotides are TGTGCCAGCAGCGTCGGGACATCCGGAAACACCATATATTTT. This codes for CASSVGTSGNTIYF.

V usage is TRBV5-1 and J usage is TRBJ2-5, with unresolved D. CDR1 is SGHRS, CDR2 YFSETQ, per germline. This CDR3 is 14 amino acids long. V dropped 0 bases and J dropped 4 bases, with 10 bases sitting between them. CDR3 loop: CASSLEWVLETQYF. Here the CDR3 DNA reads TGCGCCAGCAGCTTGGAATGGGTGTTAGAGACCCAGTACTTC.

The genes are TRBV5-1 and TRBJ1-1; D unclear. Trimming left V 0 bases short and J 5 bases short, with 8 bases between. This CDR3 contains 13 residues. Germline CDR1 SGHRS, CDR2 YFSETQ. CDR3 sequence (DNA): TGCGCCAGCAGCTTGGATGGGTTGACTGAAGCTTTCTTT. This gives the protein CASSLDGLTEAFF.

This chain uses TRBV6-4 with TRBJ2-1; 8 bases agree with TRBD1. The CDR3 sequence is 16 residues long. Trimming cost V 4 bases and J 3 bases; bases outside gene matches: 8. In germline, CDR1 is MRHNA, CDR2 SNTAGT. CDR3: CASSAAAGGLYNEQFF. In DNA form, the CDR3 reads TGTGCCAGCAGTGCTGCCGCAGGGGGCCTCTACAATGAGCAGTTCTTC.

V and J are TRBV28 and TRBJ2-6, with D uncertain. V was shortened by 2 bases and J by 0 bases, with 8 bases between the two germline ends. The CDR3 has 16 amino acids. CDR1 is MDHEN and CDR2 is SYDVKM in the germline V gene. CDR3 region: CASSLPWTSGANVLTF. DNA of the CDR3: TGTGCCAGCAGTTTACCGTGGACCTCTGGGGCCAACGTCCTGACTTTC.

The chain recombines TRBV19 with TRBJ1-1; weak D call: TRBD1 (5 bases). This CDR3 is 13 amino acids long. V was clipped by 9 bases and J by 1 base, with 12 bases between them. Germline-derived CDR1 and CDR2 are LNHDA and SQIVND (reference sequence). The CDR3 loop reads CASGSQGNTEAFF. The CDR3 nucleotides are TGTGCCAGCGGATCTCAGGGGAACACTGAAGCTTTCTTT.

The chain combines TRBV5-1 with TRBJ1-1; D gene ambiguous. Trimming removed 1 base from V and 1 base from J, with 5 bases in between. This CDR3 is built from 13 residues. The V gene's germline CDR1 is SGHRS and CDR2 YFSETQ. Here the CDR3 DNA reads TGCGCCAGCAGCTTGAGGGCGAACACTGAAGCTTTCTTT. Protein: CASSLRANTEAFF.

The J gene is TRBJ1-1, the V gene TRBV5-1, with D uncertain. V lost 6 bases and J 8 bases, leaving 20 bases between the germline ends. This CDR3 has 14 residues. Germline values: CDR1 SGHRS, CDR2 YFSETQ. CDR3 in amino acids: CASNPGQSGREAFF. The CDR3 DNA follows: TGCGCCAGCAACCCGGGCCAGAGTGGTCGAGAAGCTTTCTTT.